These 5 T cell receptor beta chains originate from one sample sequenced in a study of blood T cell repertoires in COVID-19. Here immunoSEQ multiplex PCR was the method, and the copy in TCRdb shows in-frame clones only, minus some. The sample has some 190,000 clones, 84% seen once. Sequenced input: peripheral blood. The receptors come from a woman of 80 years or more with COVID-19, enrolled during active disease.

The chain recombines TRBV7-8 with TRBJ1-2; no reliable D call. Germline CDR1 SGHVS, CDR2 FQNEAQ. Trimming left V 7 bases short and J 6 bases short, with 15 bases between. The CDR3 runs 13 residues. Here the CDR3 DNA reads TGTGCCAGCACCAACACCCGAGGCCATGGCTACACCTTC. Its protein product is CASTNTRGHGYTF.

V gene TRBV27 combines with J gene TRBJ1-1; D ambiguous. With 2 bases removed from V and 1 base from J, the gap between germline ends came to 8 bases. Germline V lookup: CDR1 MNHEY, CDR2 SMNVEV (reference sequence). The CDR3 is 14 residues long. CDR3 coding DNA: TGTGCCAGCAGTTTAAGATCCAGGAACACTGAAGCTTTCTTT. Amino acid sequence: CASSLRSRNTEAFF.

This chain connects TRBV3-1 (or the pseudogene TRBV3-2) to TRBJ1-6, with D possibly matching TRBD1 (5 bases). This CDR3 has 15 residues. Germline CDR1 LGHDT, CDR2 YNNKEL (reference sequence). Trimming left V 1 base short and J 4 bases short, with 8 bases between. In nucleotides, the CDR3 is TGTGCCAGCAGCCAAGGGCAGGGTTATAATTCACCCCTCCACTTT. It yields the protein CASSQGQGYNSPLHF.

The gene calls are TRBV5-1 and TRBJ2-6; D not certain. Germline CDR1 reads SGHRS; CDR2 reads YFSETQ. V lost 7 bases to trimming and J lost 2 bases, with 10 bases between them. There are 14 residues in the CDR3. This chain's CDR3 is CASYTVAGANVLTF. The CDR3 coding sequence is TGCGCCAGCTACACCGTCGCTGGGGCCAACGTCCTGACTTTC.

The CDR3 bases are TGTGCCAGCCTCCCCCTGCCTATCACCACTGAAGCTTTCTTT. Protein sequence: CASLPLPITTEAFF. V is TRBV6-6 and J is TRBJ1-1; D remains ambiguous. The CDR3 consists of 14 residues. Germline V gene sequence: CDR1 MNHNY, CDR2 SVGAGI (reference sequence). Trimming took 8 bases from V and 4 from J, leaving 17 bases between them.